These 20 T cell receptor beta chains share one sample of origin, sequenced in a study of T cells after yellow fever vaccination (dated by TCRdb to the late 2010s). The library came from 5' RACE. The sequencer listed for this sample is Illumina NovaSeq 6000. In TCRdb, the public reads were trimmed at Q25 with fastp and aligned with MiXCR, with productive beta chains retained. A single entry per CDR3 protein holds the most common genes and DNA from its merged rows. A total of around 100,000 distinct CDR3 sequences appear in this sample, approximately 6.3% of them only once. Over 40% of the sample belongs to the ten largest clones. In light of the paper, this sample's treatment or condition label describes: live attenuated yellow fever vaccine strain. The sequencing used CD8+ T cells sorted from PBMCs, collected 10 days after the yellow fever booster vaccination. The receptors were sampled from a man aged 18 to 29 who received the YFV17D yellow fever vaccine.

This clonotype has just a few counts. The gene calls are TRBV19 and TRBJ2-1; D may correspond to TRBD1 or TRBD2 (5 bases each). The CDR3 is made up of 17 amino acids. V was cut by 1 base and J by 8 bases, with 21 bases left in between. Germline loops: CDR1 LNHDA, CDR2 SQIVND (reference sequence). Here the CDR3 reads CASSIGRRQGSLDEQFF. The CDR3 bases are TGTGCCAGTAGTATAGGGAGGCGGCAGGGAAGTTTAGATGAGCAGTTCTTC.

In its sample, this clonotype was seen many times. The chain is built from TRBV7-9 and TRBJ2-7, with D perhaps TRBD1 (5 bases). V lost 3 bases, J lost 5 bases, and 17 bases lay in between. CDR1 is SEHNR, CDR2 FQNEAQ, per germline (reference sequence). There are 15 residues in the CDR3. DNA of the CDR3: TGTGCCAGCAGCTTTCCCGCAGGGCGAACGAACGAGCAGTACTTC. It encodes CASSFPAGRTNEQYF.

V is TRBV4-3 and J is TRBJ2-2, with 7 bases aligning to TRBD2. V lost 4 bases and J lost 1; bases outside the gene matches: 3. CDR3 length: 15 residues. Germline V gene sequence: CDR1 LGHNA, CDR2 YSLEER. The chain's CDR3 is CASSPRGGNTGELFF. In DNA, the CDR3 is TGCGCCAGCAGCCCTCGCGGGGGGAACACCGGGGAGCTGTTTTTT.

This clonotype was found many times. The chain employs TRBV29-1 and TRBJ1-1, with D unresolved. The CDR3 consists of 10 residues. Trimming took 8 bases from V and 5 from J, leaving 9 bases between them. CDR1 and CDR2 (germline): SQVTM, ANQGSEA. This CDR3 reads CSTSNTEAFF. In nucleotides, the CDR3 is TGCAGCACCAGCAATACTGAAGCTTTCTTT.

The CDR3 nucleotides are TGCGCCAGCAGTCCGTTACTAGCGGGGGGGCGTCGGGCGCAGTATTTT. This codes for CASSPLLAGGRRAQYF. The chain uses TRBV5-1 and TRBJ2-3; 13 bases align to TRBD2. This CDR3 is 16 amino acids long. Germline V gene data show CDR1 as SGHRS and CDR2 as YFSETQ. Germline trimming cut 5 bases from V and 10 bases from J; bases unmatched to any gene: 13.

This clonotype has at least ten counts. The genes are TRBV7-9 and TRBJ2-4; D may be TRBD1 (6 bases). This CDR3 contains 17 residues. The V end lost 4 bases, the J end lost 1 base, and 17 bases lay between the germline ends. The V gene's germline CDR1 is SEHNR and CDR2 FQNEAQ (reference sequence). DNA of the CDR3: TGTGCCAGCAGCTGGGTCGACCGGGACAAGGCCAAAAACATTCAGTACTTC. Translating gives CASSWVDRDKAKNIQYF.

The chain joins TRBV7-8 to TRBJ2-1, with 12 bases fitting TRBD1. The germline gives CDR1 SGHVS, CDR2 FQNEAQ. The CDR3 sequence is 16 residues long. V trimming: 5 bases; J trimming: 4 bases; junction bases outside the gene matches: 6. For the CDR3, the DNA is TGTGCCAGCAGCGGGGGACAGGGGGCTTCTTACAATGAGCAGTTCTTC. Its protein product is CASSGGQGASYNEQFF.

This clonotype was counted a few times. The chain has TRBV9 and TRBJ2-3; D is possibly TRBD1 (5 bases). The ends were cut back, 0 bases at V and 6 bases at J, with 14 bases in the middle. The CDR3 totals 15 residues. Germline CDR1 and CDR2: SGDLS and YYNGEE. DNA of the CDR3: TGTGCCAGCAGCGTAGAAGGGGCCCACCAGGATACGCAGTATTTT. Protein product: CASSVEGAHQDTQYF.

This clonotype was found many times. The J gene is TRBJ2-2, the V gene TRBV5-4; D is unresolved. V lost 7 bases and J lost 5, with 9 bases in between. The CDR3 totals 12 residues. The germline V gene has CDR1 SGHNT and CDR2 YYREEE (reference sequence). The CDR3 bases are TGTGCCAGCCGCCCGGAGACCGGGGAGCTGTTTTTT. Residues: CASRPETGELFF.

The V gene is TRBV4-1, the J gene TRBJ2-3, with D tentatively TRBD2 (5 bases). This CDR3 spans 14 amino acids. Trimming removed 1 base from V and 4 bases from J, with 9 bases in between. The germline V gene has CDR1 MGHRA and CDR2 YSYEKL. DNA of the CDR3: TGCGCCAGCAGCCAAGTTGAGGGTCCAGATACGCAGTATTTT. The encoded protein is CASSQVEGPDTQYF.

This chain connects TRBV12-3 or TRBV12-4 to TRBJ2-3, with 8 bases that match TRBD1. J was trimmed by 7 bases and V by 6 bases; bases with no gene match: 9. This CDR3 comprises 14 residues. The CDR3 spells CASSGQGRGNTQYF. The CDR3, as DNA: TGTGCCAGCAGCGGACAGGGTAGGGGGAATACGCAGTATTTT.

V usage is TRBV28 and J usage is TRBJ2-1; 8 nucleotides agree with TRBD1. The CDR3 consists of 15 residues. The germline gives CDR1 MDHEN, CDR2 SYDVKM. Germline trimming cut 5 bases from V and 8 bases from J; bases unmatched to any gene: 11. The CDR3 protein is CASSPDRAPADEQFF. The CDR3 coding sequence is TGTGCCAGCAGTCCGGACAGGGCGCCGGCCGATGAGCAGTTCTTC.

This clonotype has at least ten counts. V and J are TRBV9 and TRBJ2-1; 7 bases map to TRBD1. Germline V gene data show CDR1 as SGDLS and CDR2 as YYNGEE. This CDR3 region has 13 residues. V lost 2 bases and J lost 6; bases outside the gene matches: 2. The CDR3: CASSVNRGNEQFF. CDR3 nucleotides: TGTGCCAGCAGCGTTAACAGGGGCAATGAGCAGTTCTTC.

At least ten counts were recorded for this clonotype. The rearrangement uses TRBV7-2 and TRBJ2-7, with TRBD1 matching over 8 bases. Trimming cost V 5 bases and J 5 bases; bases outside gene matches: 8. The CDR3 sequence is 14 residues long. The germline V gene encodes CDR1 SGHTA and CDR2 FQGNSA. The CDR3 region has the DNA TGTGCCAGCAGCCGGGGCAGGGGGCGCGACGAGCAGTACTTC. This translates into CASSRGRGRDEQYF.

This clonotype was seen a handful of times. The gene calls are TRBV27 and TRBJ2-3; 8 bases line up with TRBD2. Germline V gene sequence: CDR1 MNHEY, CDR2 SMNVEV (reference sequence). This CDR3 has 16 amino acids. The junction had 3 bases not matched to a gene; V was cut back by 1 base and J by 0 bases. The CDR3 DNA is TGTGCCAGCAGTTTATTGCGGGGGGAAAGCACAGATACGCAGTATTTT. This encodes CASSLLRGESTDTQYF.

This clonotype appeared a few times. The J gene is TRBJ2-7, the V gene TRBV7-8; TRBD2 is a possible D gene (6 bases). Germline V lookup: CDR1 SGHVS, CDR2 FQNEAQ. This CDR3 spans 15 amino acids. V was shortened by 5 bases and J by 2 bases, with 16 bases between the two germline ends. The CDR3 sequence is CASSHRAGFPYEQYV. CDR3 nucleotides: TGTGCCAGCAGCCATAGGGCGGGGTTCCCCTACGAGCAGTACGTC.

The rearrangement joins TRBV24-1 to TRBJ2-3; 10 positions agree with TRBD1. CDR3 length equals 16 residues. The germline V gene has CDR1 KGHDR and CDR2 SFDVKD. V lost 4 bases and J lost 1; bases outside the gene matches: 4. As DNA, the CDR3 is TGTGCCACCAGTGAGACAGGGGGCGCAGGCACAGATACGCAGTATTTT. This translates into CATSETGGAGTDTQYF.

This clonotype was recorded a few times. The chain employs TRBV4-3 and TRBJ2-3; D is perhaps TRBD1 or TRBD2 (5 bases each). The CDR3 is made up of 14 amino acids. The germline gives CDR1 LGHNA, CDR2 YSLEER. With 0 bases removed from V and 4 bases from J, the gap between germline ends came to 8 bases. CDR3 coding DNA: TGCGCCAGCAGCCAAGATGAGGGGCCAGATACGCAGTATTTT. Its protein product is CASSQDEGPDTQYF.

This clonotype was recorded many times. The V and J genes are TRBV7-6 and TRBJ2-7; TRBD2 matches 7 bases. CDR1 is SGHVS and CDR2 is FNYEAQ in the germline V gene. This CDR3 contains 12 residues. V was pared by 4 bases and J by 6 bases, with 3 bases of the junction left unmatched. CDR3 nucleotides: TGTGCCAGCAGCTGGGGAGGGGTCGAGCAGTACTTC. Its protein product is CASSWGGVEQYF.

This clonotype was recorded a few times. This sequence joins TRBV11-2 and TRBJ1-1; D unclear. With 1 base removed from V and 6 bases from J, the gap between germline ends came to 6 bases. CDR1 is SGHAT and CDR2 is FQNNGV in the germline V gene. The CDR3 has 12 residues. CDR3 DNA sequence: TGTGCCAGCAGCTTAGTCTGGTCTGAAGCTTTCTTT. The encoded protein is CASSLVWSEAFF.